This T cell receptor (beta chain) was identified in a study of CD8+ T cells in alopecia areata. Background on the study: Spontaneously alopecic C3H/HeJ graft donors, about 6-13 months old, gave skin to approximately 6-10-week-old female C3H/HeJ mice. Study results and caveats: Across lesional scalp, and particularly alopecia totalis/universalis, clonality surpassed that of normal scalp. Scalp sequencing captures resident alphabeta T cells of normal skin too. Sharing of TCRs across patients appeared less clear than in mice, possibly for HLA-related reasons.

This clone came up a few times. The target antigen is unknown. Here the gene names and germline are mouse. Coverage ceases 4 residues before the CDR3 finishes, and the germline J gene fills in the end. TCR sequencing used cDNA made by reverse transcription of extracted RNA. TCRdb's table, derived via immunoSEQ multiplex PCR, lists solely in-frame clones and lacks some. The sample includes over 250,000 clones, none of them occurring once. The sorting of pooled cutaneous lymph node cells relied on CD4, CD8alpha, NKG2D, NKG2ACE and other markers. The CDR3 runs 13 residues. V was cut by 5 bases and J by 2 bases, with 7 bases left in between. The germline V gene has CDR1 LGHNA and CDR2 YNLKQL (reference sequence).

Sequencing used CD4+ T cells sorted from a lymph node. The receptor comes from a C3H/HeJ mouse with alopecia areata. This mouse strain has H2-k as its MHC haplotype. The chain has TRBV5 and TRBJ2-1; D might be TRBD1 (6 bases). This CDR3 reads CASSGQYYAEQFF. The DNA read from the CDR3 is TGTGCCAGCAGCGGACAGTACTATGCT.